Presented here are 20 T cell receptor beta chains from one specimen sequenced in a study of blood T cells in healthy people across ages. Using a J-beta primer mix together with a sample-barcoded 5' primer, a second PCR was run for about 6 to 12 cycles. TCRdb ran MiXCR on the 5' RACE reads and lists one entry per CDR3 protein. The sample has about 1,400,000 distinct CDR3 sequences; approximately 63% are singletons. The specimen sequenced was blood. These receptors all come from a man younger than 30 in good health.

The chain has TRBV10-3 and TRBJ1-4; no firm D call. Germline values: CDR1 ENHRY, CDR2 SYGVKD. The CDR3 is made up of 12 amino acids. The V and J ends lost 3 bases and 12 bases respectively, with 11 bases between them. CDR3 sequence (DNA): TGTGCCATCAGTGACTCGGCTGAGGAACTGTTTTTT. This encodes CAISDSAEELFF.

In DNA form, the CDR3 reads TGCGCCAGCAGCCAAGGGCGACAGTCCGACGAGCAGTACTTC. This sequence encodes CASSQGRQSDEQYF. The genes are TRBV4-1 and TRBJ2-7; D may be TRBD1 (5 bases). The CDR3 runs to 14 residues. Trimming stripped 1 base from V and 5 bases from J, with 12 bases between. Germline V lookup: CDR1 MGHRA, CDR2 YSYEKL.

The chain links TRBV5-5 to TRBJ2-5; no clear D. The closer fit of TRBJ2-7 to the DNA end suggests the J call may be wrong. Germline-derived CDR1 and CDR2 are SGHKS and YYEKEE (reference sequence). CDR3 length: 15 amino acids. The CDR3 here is CASSLPLRPGNEQYF. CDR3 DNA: TGTGCCAGCAGCTTGCCGCTCCGCCCAGGCAACGAGCAGTACTTC.

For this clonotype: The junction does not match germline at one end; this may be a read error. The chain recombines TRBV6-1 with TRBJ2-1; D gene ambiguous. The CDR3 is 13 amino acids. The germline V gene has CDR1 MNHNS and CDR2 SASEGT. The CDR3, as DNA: TGTACCAGCAGAATGACGGTGGGTTACGAGCAATACTTC. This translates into CTSRMTVGYEQYF.

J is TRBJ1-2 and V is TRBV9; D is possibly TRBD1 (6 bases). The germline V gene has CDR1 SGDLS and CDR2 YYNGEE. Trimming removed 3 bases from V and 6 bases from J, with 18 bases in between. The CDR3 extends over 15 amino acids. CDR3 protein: CASSATGGGQDGYTF. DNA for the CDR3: TGTGCCAGCAGCGCAACCGGAGGGGGGCAGGATGGCTACACCTTC.

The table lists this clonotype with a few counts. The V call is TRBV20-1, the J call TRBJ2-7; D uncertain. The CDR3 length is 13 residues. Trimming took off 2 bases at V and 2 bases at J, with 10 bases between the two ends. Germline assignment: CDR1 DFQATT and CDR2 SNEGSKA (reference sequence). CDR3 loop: CSARNSGAYEQYF. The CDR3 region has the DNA TGCAGTGCTAGAAATTCCGGAGCCTACGAGCAGTACTTC.

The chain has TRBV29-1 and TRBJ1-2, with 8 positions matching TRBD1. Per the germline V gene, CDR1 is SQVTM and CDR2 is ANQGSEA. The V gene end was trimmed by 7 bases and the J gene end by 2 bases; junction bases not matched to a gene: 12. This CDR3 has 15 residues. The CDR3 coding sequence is TGCAGCGGCAGGCTCCAGGGGGCAGGAAACTATGGCTACACCTTC. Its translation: CSGRLQGAGNYGYTF.

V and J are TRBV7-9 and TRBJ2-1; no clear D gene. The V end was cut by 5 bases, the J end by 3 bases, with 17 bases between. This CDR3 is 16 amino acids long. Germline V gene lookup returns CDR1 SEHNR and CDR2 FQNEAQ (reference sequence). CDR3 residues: CASSPRRDQNYNEQFF. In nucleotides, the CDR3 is TGTGCCAGCAGCCCGAGGCGTGACCAAAACTACAATGAGCAGTTCTTC.

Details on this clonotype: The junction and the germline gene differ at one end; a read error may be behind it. The DNA for the CDR3 is TGCGGTGCTAGGAGGGGTTCATCCGCCACGCAGTATTTT. Translating gives CGARRGSSATQYF. The J gene is TRBJ2-3, the V gene TRBV20-1; possible D gene TRBD2, 6 bases. This CDR3 contains 13 residues. Germline-derived CDR1 and CDR2 are DFQATT and SNEGSKA (reference sequence).

Here the CDR3 DNA reads TGCAGTGCTAGAGATCCGGGCGGGAGTTTCTACAATGAGCAGTTCTTC. It encodes CSARDPGGSFYNEQFF. The chain joins TRBV20-1 to TRBJ2-1, with 7 bases identical to TRBD2. Germline trimming cut 0 bases from V and 3 bases from J; bases unmatched to any gene: 8. Per the germline V gene, CDR1 is DFQATT and CDR2 is SNEGSKA (reference sequence). The CDR3 is 16 residues long.

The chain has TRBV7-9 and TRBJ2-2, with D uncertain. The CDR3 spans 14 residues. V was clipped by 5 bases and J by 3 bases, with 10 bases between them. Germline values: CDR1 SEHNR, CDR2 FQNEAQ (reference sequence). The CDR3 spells CASSPSWDTGELFF. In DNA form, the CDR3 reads TGTGCCAGCAGCCCCAGCTGGGACACCGGGGAGCTGTTTTTT.

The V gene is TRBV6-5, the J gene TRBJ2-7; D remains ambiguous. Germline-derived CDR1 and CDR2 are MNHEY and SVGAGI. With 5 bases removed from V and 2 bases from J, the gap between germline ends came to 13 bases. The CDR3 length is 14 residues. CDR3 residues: CASSVGSITYEQYF. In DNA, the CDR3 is TGTGCCAGCAGTGTCGGGTCGATAACCTACGAGCAGTACTTC.

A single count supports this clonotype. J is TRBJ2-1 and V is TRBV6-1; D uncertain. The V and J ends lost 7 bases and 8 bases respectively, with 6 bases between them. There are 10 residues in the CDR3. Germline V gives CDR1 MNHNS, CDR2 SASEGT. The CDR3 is CASTLDEQFF. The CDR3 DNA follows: TGTGCCAGCACCCTCGATGAGCAGTTCTTC.

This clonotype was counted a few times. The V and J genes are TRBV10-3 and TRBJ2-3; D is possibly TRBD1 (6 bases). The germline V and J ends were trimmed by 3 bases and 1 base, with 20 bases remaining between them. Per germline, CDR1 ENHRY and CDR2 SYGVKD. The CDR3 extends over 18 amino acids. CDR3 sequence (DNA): TGTGCCATCAGTGACGCGCAGGGGACGGCGATACGCACAGATACGCAGTATTTT. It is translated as CAISDAQGTAIRTDTQYF.

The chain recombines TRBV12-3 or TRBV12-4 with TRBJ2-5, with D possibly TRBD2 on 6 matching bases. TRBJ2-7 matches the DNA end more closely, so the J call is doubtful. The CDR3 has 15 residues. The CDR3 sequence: CASSLQVAGNYEQYF. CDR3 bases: TGTGCCAGCAGTTTACAAGTTGCGGGAAACTACGAGCAGTACTTC.

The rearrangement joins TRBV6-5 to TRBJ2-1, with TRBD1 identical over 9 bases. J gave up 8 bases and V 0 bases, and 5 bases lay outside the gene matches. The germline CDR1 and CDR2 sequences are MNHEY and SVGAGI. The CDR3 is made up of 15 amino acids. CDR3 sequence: CASSYSGTGLYEQFF. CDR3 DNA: TGTGCCAGCAGTTACTCGGGGACAGGGTTGTATGAGCAGTTCTTC.

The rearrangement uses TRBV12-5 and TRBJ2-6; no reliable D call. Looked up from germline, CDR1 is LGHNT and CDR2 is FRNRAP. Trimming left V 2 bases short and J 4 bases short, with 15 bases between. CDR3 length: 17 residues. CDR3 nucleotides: TGTGCTAGTGGTTTGCCCCGCTTAGGCTCCGGGGCCAACGTCCTGACTTTC. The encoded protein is CASGLPRLGSGANVLTF.

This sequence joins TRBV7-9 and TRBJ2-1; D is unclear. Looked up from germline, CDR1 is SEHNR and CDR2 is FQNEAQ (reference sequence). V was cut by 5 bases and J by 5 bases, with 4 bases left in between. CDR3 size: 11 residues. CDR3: CASSINNEQFF. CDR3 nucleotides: TGTGCCAGCAGCATCAACAATGAGCAGTTCTTC.

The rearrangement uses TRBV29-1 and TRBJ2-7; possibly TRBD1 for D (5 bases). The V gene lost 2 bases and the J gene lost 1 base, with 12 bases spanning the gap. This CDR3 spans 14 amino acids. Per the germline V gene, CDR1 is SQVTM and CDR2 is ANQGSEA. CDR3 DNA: TGCAGCGTTGAACGGCCAGGGCGATCCTACGAGCAGTACTTC. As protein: CSVERPGRSYEQYF.

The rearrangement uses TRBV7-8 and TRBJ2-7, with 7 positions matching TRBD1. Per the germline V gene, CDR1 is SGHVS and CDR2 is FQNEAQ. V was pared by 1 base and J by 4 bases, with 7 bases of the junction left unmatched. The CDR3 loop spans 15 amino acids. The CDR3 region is CASSLVLVQGYEQYF. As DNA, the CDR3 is TGTGCCAGCAGCTTAGTTCTGGTACAGGGGTACGAGCAGTACTTC.